This entry is about one T cell receptor (beta chain). CDR3 length: 13 residues. The V segment lost 8 bases and the J segment 6 bases; nucleotides outside the gene matches: 7. Germline V CDR1 and CDR2: LNHDA, SQIVND (reference sequence). Sequenced by immunoSEQ multiplex PCR; TCRdb stores in-frame clones only, minus some. The table lists some 70,000 clones, 90% of them singletons. These data come from a study of blood T cell repertoires in COVID-19. Study information: Both acute and convalescent COVID-19 samples were obtained from the United States, Italy and Spain. PBMCs, B-cell-depleted T cells, or T cells were the source of the cDNA or gDNA that made up the material.

The chain employs TRBV19 and TRBJ2-7, with 10 bases aligning to TRBD1. The receptor's source is a man in his forties or fifties with COVID-19, enrolled during active disease. Sequenced: peripheral blood. The CDR3 spells CASRDRGGGEQYF. The CDR3 DNA is TGTGCCAGTCGGGACAGGGGTGGGGGCGAGCAGTACTTC.